This TCR beta chain was documented in a study of radiotherapy plus CTLA-4 blockade in lung cancer. Study summary: Objective responses emerged in around 19% of patients, and 31% attained disease control. Study conclusions and caveats: In blood, TCR clones derived from the tumor expanded after radiotherapy plus ipilimumab.

Each patient with chemo-refractory metastatic non-small-cell lung cancer was treated with focal radiation plus CTLA-4 blockade using ipilimumab. Worth noting for this clone: No antigen is known for it.

V was clipped by 5 bases and J by 5 bases, with 15 bases between them. This CDR3 is 14 amino acids long. Germline CDR1 is SGHNT and CDR2 is YENEEA. Using immunoSEQ multiplex PCR, the repertoire was profiled, and TCRdb retains in-frame clones only, with some absent. The sample holds more than 25,000 clones, under 80% seen once. The rearrangement joins TRBV11-3 to TRBJ1-2, with D possibly matching TRBD1 (5 bases). This sample comprised peripheral blood, obtained from a patient treated with radiotherapy plus ipilimumab. The TCR originated in a human donor with non-small cell lung cancer who had stable disease on radiotherapy plus ipilimumab. Here the CDR3 reads CASSLLDRPYGYTF. CDR3 bases: TGTGCCAGCAGCCTCCTCGACAGACCATATGGCTACACCTTC.